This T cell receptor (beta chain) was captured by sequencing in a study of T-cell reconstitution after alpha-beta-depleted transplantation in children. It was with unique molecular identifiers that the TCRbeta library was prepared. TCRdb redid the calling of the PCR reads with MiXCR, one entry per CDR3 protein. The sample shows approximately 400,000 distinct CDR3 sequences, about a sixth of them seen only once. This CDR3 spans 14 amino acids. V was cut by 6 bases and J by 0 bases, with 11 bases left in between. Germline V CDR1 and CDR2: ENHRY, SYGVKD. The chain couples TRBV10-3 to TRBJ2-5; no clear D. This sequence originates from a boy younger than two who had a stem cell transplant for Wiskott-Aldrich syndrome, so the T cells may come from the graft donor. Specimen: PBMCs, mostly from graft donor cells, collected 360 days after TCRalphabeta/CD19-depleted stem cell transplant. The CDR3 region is CAIRMDPYQETQYF. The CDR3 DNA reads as TGTGCCATCAGGATGGACCCGTACCAAGAGACCCAGTACTTC.